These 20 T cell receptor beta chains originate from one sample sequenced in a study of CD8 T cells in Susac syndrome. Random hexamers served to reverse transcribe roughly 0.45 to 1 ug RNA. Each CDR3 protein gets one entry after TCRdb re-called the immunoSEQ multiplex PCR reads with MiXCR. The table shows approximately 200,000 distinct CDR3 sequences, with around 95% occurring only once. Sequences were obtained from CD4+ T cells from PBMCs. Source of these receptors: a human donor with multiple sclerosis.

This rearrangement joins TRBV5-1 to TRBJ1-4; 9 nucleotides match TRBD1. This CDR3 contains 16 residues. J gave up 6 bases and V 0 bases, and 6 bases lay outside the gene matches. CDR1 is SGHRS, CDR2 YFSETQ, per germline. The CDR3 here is CASSLGVRDRDEKLFF. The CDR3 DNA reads TGCGCCAGCAGCTTGGGGGTCCGGGACAGGGATGAAAAACTGTTTTTT. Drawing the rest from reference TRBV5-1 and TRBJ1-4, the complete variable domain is KAGVTQTPRYLIKTRGQQVTLSCSPISGHRSVSWYQQTPGQGLQFLFEYFSETQRNKGNFPGRFSGRQFSNSRSEMNVSTLELGDSALYLCASSLGVRDRDEKLFFGSGTQLSVL.

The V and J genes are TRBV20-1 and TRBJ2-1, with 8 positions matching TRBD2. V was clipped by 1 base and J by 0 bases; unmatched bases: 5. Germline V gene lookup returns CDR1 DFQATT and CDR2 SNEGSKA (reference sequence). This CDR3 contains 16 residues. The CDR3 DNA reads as TGCAGTGCTAGAGTATCAGCGGGGGACTCCTACAATGAGCAGTTCTTC. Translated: CSARVSAGDSYNEQFF.

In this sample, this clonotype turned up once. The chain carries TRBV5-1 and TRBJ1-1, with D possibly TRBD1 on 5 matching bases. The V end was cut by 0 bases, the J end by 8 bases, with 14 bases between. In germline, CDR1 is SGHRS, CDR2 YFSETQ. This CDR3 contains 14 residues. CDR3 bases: TGCGCCAGCAGCTTGGCCTGGGAAGGGGACGAAGCTTTCTTT. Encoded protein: CASSLAWEGDEAFF.

The CDR3 sequence is CASSLARGEGSPLHF. In DNA form, the CDR3 reads TGTGCCAGCAGCTTAGCGCGGGGTGAGGGTTCACCCCTCCACTTT. The rearrangement uses TRBV7-8 and TRBJ1-6; D uncertain. This CDR3 has 15 residues. V lost 0 bases, J lost 9 bases, and 12 bases lay in between. Germline loops: CDR1 SGHVS, CDR2 FQNEAQ.

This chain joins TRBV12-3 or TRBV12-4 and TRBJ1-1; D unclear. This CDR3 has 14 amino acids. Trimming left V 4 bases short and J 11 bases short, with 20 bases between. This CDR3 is CASSSQPTGLLAFF. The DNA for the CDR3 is TGTGCCAGCAGTTCCCAACCGACGGGGTTGCTGGCTTTCTTT.

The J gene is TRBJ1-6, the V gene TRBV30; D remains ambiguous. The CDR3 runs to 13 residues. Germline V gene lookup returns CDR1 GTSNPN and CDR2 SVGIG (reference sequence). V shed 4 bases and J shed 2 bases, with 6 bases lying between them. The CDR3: CAWNVPYNSPLHF. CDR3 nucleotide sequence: TGTGCCTGGAATGTACCCTATAATTCACCCCTCCACTTT.

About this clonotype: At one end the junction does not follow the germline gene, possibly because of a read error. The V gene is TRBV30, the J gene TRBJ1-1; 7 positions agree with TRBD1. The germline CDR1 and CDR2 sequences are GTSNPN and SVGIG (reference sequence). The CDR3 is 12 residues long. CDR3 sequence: CAWDRANAEAFF. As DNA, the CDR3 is TGTGCCTGGGACAGGGCGAACGCTGAAGCTTTCTTT.

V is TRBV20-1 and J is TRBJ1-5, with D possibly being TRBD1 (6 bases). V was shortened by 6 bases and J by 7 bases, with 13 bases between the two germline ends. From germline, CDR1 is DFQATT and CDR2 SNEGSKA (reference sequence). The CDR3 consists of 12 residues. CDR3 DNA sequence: TGCAGTGCCCTGACAGGCGGACAGCCCCAGCATTTT. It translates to CSALTGGQPQHF.

The chain's CDR3 is CSVTSSGGYEQYF. CDR3 DNA sequence: TGCAGCGTGACCTCCAGCGGGGGGTACGAGCAGTACTTC. The rearrangement joins TRBV29-1 to TRBJ2-7, with 9 bases identical to TRBD2. Germline CDR1 and CDR2: SQVTM and ANQGSEA. Unmatched junction bases numbered 7, after V lost 6 bases and J lost 4 bases. The CDR3 contains 13 residues.

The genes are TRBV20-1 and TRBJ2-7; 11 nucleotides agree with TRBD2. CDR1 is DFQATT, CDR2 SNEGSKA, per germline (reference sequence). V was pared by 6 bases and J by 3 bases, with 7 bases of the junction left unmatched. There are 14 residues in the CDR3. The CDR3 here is CSAFLAGGNYEQYF. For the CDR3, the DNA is TGCAGTGCCTTTCTAGCGGGGGGAAACTACGAGCAGTACTTC.

CDR3 protein: CASSPQLAGGPNEQFF. The CDR3 nucleotides read TGCGCCAGCAGCCCCCAACTAGCGGGGGGGCCCAATGAGCAGTTCTTC. This rearrangement joins TRBV5-1 to TRBJ2-1, with 13 bases fitting TRBD2. V dropped 4 bases and J dropped 6; count of bases not matched to a gene: 7. CDR1 and CDR2 from the germline V gene are SGHRS and YFSETQ. This CDR3 spans 16 amino acids.

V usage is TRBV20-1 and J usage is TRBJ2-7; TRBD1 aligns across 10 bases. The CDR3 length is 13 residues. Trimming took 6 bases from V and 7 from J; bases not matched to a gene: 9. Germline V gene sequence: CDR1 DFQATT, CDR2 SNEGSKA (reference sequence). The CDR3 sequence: CSAPRQGAEEQYF. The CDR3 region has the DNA TGCAGTGCCCCGAGACAGGGGGCGGAAGAGCAGTACTTC.

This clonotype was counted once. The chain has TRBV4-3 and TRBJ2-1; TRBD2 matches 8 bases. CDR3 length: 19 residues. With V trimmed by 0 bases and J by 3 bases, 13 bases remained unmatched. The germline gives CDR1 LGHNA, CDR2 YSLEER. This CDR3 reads CASSQDDIRAGGLYNEQFF. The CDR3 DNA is TGCGCCAGCAGCCAAGACGACATAAGGGCGGGGGGCCTCTACAATGAGCAGTTCTTC.

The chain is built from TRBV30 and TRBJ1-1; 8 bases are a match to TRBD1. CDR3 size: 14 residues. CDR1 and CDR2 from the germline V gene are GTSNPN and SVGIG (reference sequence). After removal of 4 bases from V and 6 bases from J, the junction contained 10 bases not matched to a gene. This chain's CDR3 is CAWKVGTGHAEAFF. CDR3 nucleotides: TGTGCCTGGAAGGTCGGGACAGGTCACGCTGAAGCTTTCTTT.

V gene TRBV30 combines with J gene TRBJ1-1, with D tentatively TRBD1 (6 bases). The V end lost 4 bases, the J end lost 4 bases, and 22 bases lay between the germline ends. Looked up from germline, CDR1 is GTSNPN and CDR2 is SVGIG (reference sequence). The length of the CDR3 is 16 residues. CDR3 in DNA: TGTGCCTGGATCTGGGGGGGCAGTGGGTTGAGCACTGAAGCTTTCTTT. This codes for CAWIWGGSGLSTEAFF.

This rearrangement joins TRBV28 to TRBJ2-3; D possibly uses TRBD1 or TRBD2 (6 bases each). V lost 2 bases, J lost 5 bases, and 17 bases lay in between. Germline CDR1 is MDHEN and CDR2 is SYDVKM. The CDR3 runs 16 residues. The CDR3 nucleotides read TGTGCCAGCAGTTTAATGGGGGGCGACGTCCAAGATACGCAGTATTTT. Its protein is CASSLMGGDVQDTQYF.

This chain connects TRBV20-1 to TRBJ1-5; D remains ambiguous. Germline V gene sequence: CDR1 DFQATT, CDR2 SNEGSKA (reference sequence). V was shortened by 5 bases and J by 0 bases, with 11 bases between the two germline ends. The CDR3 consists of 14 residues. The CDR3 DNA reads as TGCAGTGCTCACACCGGGAATAGCAATCAGCCCCAGCATTTT. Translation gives CSAHTGNSNQPQHF.

CDR3 sequence (DNA): TGCAGCGTTGAAGGAGGACAGCGAATTCAAGAGACCCAGTACTTC. This gives the protein CSVEGGQRIQETQYF. The chain joins TRBV29-1 to TRBJ2-5; perhaps TRBD1 as D (6 bases). V shed 1 base and J shed 2 bases, with 14 bases lying between them. Per germline, CDR1 SQVTM and CDR2 ANQGSEA. The CDR3 has 15 residues.

The CDR3 DNA reads as TGCAGTGCTAGTATGACAGGGGTCGGGGGCTACACCTTC. This gives the protein CSASMTGVGGYTF. The chain has TRBV20-1 and TRBJ1-2; 8 positions match TRBD1. Trimming cost V 3 bases and J 8 bases; bases outside gene matches: 8. Germline V CDR1 and CDR2: DFQATT, SNEGSKA (reference sequence). CDR3 size: 13 residues.

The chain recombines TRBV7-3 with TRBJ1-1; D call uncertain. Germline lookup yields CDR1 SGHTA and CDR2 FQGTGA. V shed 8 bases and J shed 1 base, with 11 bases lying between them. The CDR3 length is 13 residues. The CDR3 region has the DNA TGTGCCAGCGGCGACGGAGGGAACACTGAAGCTTTCTTT. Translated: CASGDGGNTEAFF.